This TCR beta chain was captured in a study of control samples from healthy donors and cancer patients. The length of the CDR3 is 14 residues. Trimming removed 3 bases at V and 3 bases at J, with 10 bases between. Per the germline V gene, CDR1 is LNHDA and CDR2 is SQIVND (reference sequence). The data were produced by immunoSEQ multiplex PCR, yet TCRdb's version contains in-frame clones alone and is incomplete. The sample has 150,000 to 190,000 clones; more than 85% are singletons. The chain recombines TRBV19 with TRBJ2-3; perhaps TRBD2 as D (6 bases). The TCR sequence derives from a man aged 45-65 years in good health. Sequences were obtained from blood. The CDR3 sequence: CASSIQGGTDTQYF. The CDR3 coding sequence is TGTGCCAGTAGTATCCAGGGAGGAACAGATACGCAGTATTTT.